These T cell receptor beta chains were read from a single sample in a study of shared clonotypes between healthy human individuals. Only in-frame clones appear in the TCRdb table, and some are missing; sequencing was by immunoSEQ multiplex PCR. This table has approximately 640,000 clones, 72% appearing once. Sequencing used memory CD4+ T cells sorted from blood. These receptors all come from a woman in her 30s in good health. Each CDR3 is given with its conserved first and last residue. Each record gives: D gene, CDR3 length, V gene, clone size, J gene, CDR3 protein, CDR3 DNA. The D gene is left open where the match is weak. Clone sizes are given selectively: once, few, many, or a class where the clone is expanded.

NA,15,TRBV5-1,NA,TRBJ2-7,CASSLGLGTTYEQYF,TGCGCCAGCAGCTTGGGTCTGGGGACGACCTACGAGCAGTACTTC
TRBD1,13,TRBV5-1,NA,TRBJ1-2,CASDMTGRNGYTF,TGCGCCAGCGATATGACAGGGAGAAATGGCTACACCTTC
TRBD1,16,TRBV10-1,NA,TRBJ2-7,CASSRAPGQGSYEQYF,TGCGCCAGCAGTCGTGCGCCGGGACAGGGAAGCTACGAGCAGTACTTC
TRBD1,15,TRBV6-1,few,TRBJ1-3,CASSTWTGSGNTIYF,TGTGCCAGCAGTACCTGGACAGGCTCTGGAAACACCATATATTTT
NA,14,TRBV7-7,few,TRBJ2-1,CASSPTPSYNEQFF,TGTGCCAGCAGTCCGACCCCCTCCTACAATGAGCAGTTCTTC
TRBD2,15,TRBV2,few,TRBJ2-1,CASRTSGSSYNEQFF,TGTGCCAGCAGAACTAGCGGGAGCTCCTACAATGAGCAGTTCTTC
NA,15,TRBV29-1,NA,TRBJ1-1,CSVGRPTPLGTEAFF,TGCAGCGTTGGCCGCCCAACTCCTCTGGGGACTGAAGCTTTCTTT
NA,15,TRBV19,NA,TRBJ2-4,CASETGGVAKNIQYF,TGTGCCAGTGAGACAGGAGGAGTAGCCAAAAACATTCAGTACTTC
TRBD2,16,TRBV9,NA,TRBJ2-5,CASSVGSSGSIETQYF,TGTGCCAGCAGCGTAGGGTCCAGCGGGAGTATCGAGACCCAGTACTTC
TRBD2,15,TRBV9,NA,TRBJ2-1,CASSVSGSPDNEQFF,TGTGCCAGCAGCGTTAGCGGGAGTCCGGACAATGAGCAGTTCTTC
TRBD1,14,TRBV27,few,TRBJ1-1,CASSLEPGTGGAFF,TGTGCCAGCAGTCTAGAGCCCGGGACAGGGGGAGCTTTCTTT
TRBD2,16,TRBV15,NA,TRBJ2-3,CATSRVASGRSDTQYF,TGTGCCACCAGCAGAGTTGCAAGCGGGAGGTCAGATACGCAGTATTTT
TRBD2,15,TRBV6-5,NA,TRBJ2-7,CASSLGLAPSYEQYF,TGTGCCAGCAGCCTTGGACTAGCGCCTTCCTACGAGCAGTACTTC
NA,14,TRBV5-1,NA,TRBJ2-7,CASSLGDLSYEQYF,TGCGCCAGCAGCTTGGGGGACCTCTCCTACGAGCAGTACTTC
TRBD1,13,TRBV27,NA,TRBJ1-4,CASITGGGEKLFF,TGTGCCAGCATAACAGGGGGAGGTGAAAAGCTGTTTTTT
TRBD1,15,TRBV11-2,NA,TRBJ2-1,CASSTQGAQEDEQFF,TGTGCCAGCAGCACACAGGGGGCGCAAGAAGATGAGCAGTTCTTC
NA,14,TRBV18,NA,TRBJ1-3,CASATGFSGNTIYF,TGTGCCAGCGCTACAGGGTTCTCTGGAAACACCATATATTTT
TRBD1,17,TRBV30,many,TRBJ1-5,CAWSRDRGYGSNQPQHF,TGTGCCTGGTCCCGGGACAGGGGGTATGGTAGCAATCAGCCCCAGCATTTT
TRBD2,17,TRBV5-6,NA,TRBJ2-5,CASSVGGLATRQETQYF,TGTGCCAGCAGCGTTGGGGGACTAGCGACAAGACAAGAGACCCAGTACTTC
NA,17,TRBV7-8,NA,TRBJ2-1,CASSLGGRGASYNEQFF,TGTGCCAGCAGCTTAGGCGGCCGCGGAGCCTCCTACAATGAGCAGTTCTTC
NA,15,TRBV28,NA,TRBJ2-7,CASTRAEGLGRQQYF,TGTGCCAGCACCCGGGCAGAAGGCCTAGGACGACAGCAGTACTTC
NA,14,TRBV7-2,NA,TRBJ1-1,CASRPGTLNTEAFF,TGTGCCAGCCGTCCCGGGACATTGAACACTGAAGCTTTCTTT
NA,13,TRBV30,NA,TRBJ1-2,CAWSLGFGSGYTF,TGTGCCTGGAGCCTCGGTTTTGGGAGCGGCTACACCTTC
TRBD1,16,TRBV5-1,many,TRBJ2-6,CASSFGTGDGANVLTF,TGCGCCAGCAGCTTCGGGACAGGGGATGGGGCCAACGTCCTGACTTTC
TRBD2,14,TRBV27,NA,TRBJ2-1,CASSLASGSDEQFF,TGTGCCAGCAGTTTGGCTAGCGGGAGCGATGAGCAGTTCTTC
NA,15,TRBV13,NA,TRBJ2-7,CASSLGQLTPYEQYF,TGTGCCAGCAGCTTAGGCCAACTCACCCCCTACGAGCAGTACTTC
NA,13,TRBV9,NA,TRBJ2-3,CASSVVYSDTQYF,TGTGCCAGCAGCGTAGTTTATTCAGATACGCAGTATTTT
NA,12,TRBV27,many,TRBJ1-2,CASGRGNYGYTF,TGTGCCAGCGGGAGGGGTAACTATGGCTACACCTTC
NA,14,TRBV4-2,NA,TRBJ1-2,CASSPGTENAGYTF,TGTGCCAGCAGCCCCGGGACGGAAAACGCTGGCTACACCTTC
NA,14,TRBV28,NA,TRBJ1-1,CASSSQQLSGVAFF,TGTGCCAGCAGTTCGCAACAGTTGTCCGGGGTGGCTTTCTTT
TRBD2,17,TRBV12-5,few,TRBJ2-1,CASGPGLAGSHYNEQFF,TGTGCTAGTGGTCCGGGACTAGCGGGCTCCCATTACAATGAGCAGTTCTTC
NA,13,TRBV11-2,NA,TRBJ2-7,CASSLDRGDEQYF,TGTGCCAGCAGCTTAGACAGGGGTGACGAGCAGTACTTC
NA,14,TRBV9,NA,TRBJ1-2,CASSVFEQPGGYTF,TGTGCCAGCAGCGTATTTGAGCAACCTGGTGGCTACACCTTC
NA,13,TRBV7-2,few,TRBJ2-2,CASSSGGPGELFF,TGTGCCAGCAGCTCTGGGGGGCCAGGGGAGCTGTTTTTT
NA,12,TRBV28,NA,TRBJ2-7,CASSSVTYEQYF,TGTGCCAGCAGTTCTGTTACCTACGAGCAGTACTTC
NA,14,TRBV25-1,NA,TRBJ1-5,CASSESNSNQPQHF,TGTGCCAGCAGTGAATCTAATAGCAATCAGCCCCAGCATTTT
TRBD1,12,TRBV28,NA,TRBJ2-7,CASWDSSYEQYF,TGTGCCAGCTGGGACAGCTCCTACGAGCAGTACTTC
TRBD2,16,TRBV7-8,NA,TRBJ2-7,CASSSQGLAVSYEQYF,TGTGCCAGCAGCTCCCAAGGACTAGCGGTTTCCTACGAGCAGTACTTC
NA,13,TRBV10-1,NA,TRBJ1-5,CASSREGNQPQHF,TGCGCCAGCAGCAGGGAGGGCAATCAGCCCCAGCATTTT
TRBD1,15,TRBV18,many,TRBJ1-5,CASSKGPGGNQPQHF,TGTGCCAGCTCAAAGGGGCCAGGGGGAAACCAGCCCCAGCATTTT
NA,14,TRBV6-5,few,TRBJ1-4,CASSYSFADEKLFF,TGTGCCAGCAGTTACTCGTTCGCTGATGAAAAACTGTTTTTT
TRBD1,17,TRBV27,NA,TRBJ1-1,CASSFTPGQLMNTEAFF,TGTGCCAGCAGTTTTACTCCGGGACAGCTCATGAACACTGAAGCTTTCTTT
NA,15,TRBV11-2,NA,TRBJ2-7,CASSLGSAGGDEQYF,TGTGCCAGCAGCTTAGGGTCGGCAGGGGGGGACGAGCAGTACTTC
NA,16,TRBV19,once,TRBJ2-4,CASSIPSGLAKNIQYF,TGTGCCAGTAGTATACCCAGCGGGCTAGCCAAAAACATTCAGTACTTC
TRBD1,13,TRBV10-3,NA,TRBJ2-7,CASSGTGSDEQYF,TGTGCCAGCTCCGGGACAGGGTCTGACGAGCAGTACTTC
TRBD1,19,TRBV27,NA,TRBJ2-3,CANVPHGHSGTGGPDTQYF,TGTGCCAACGTCCCACATGGGCATTCCGGGACAGGGGGCCCAGATACGCAGTATTTT
NA,15,TRBV2,NA,TRBJ1-5,CASSDDRYSNQPQHF,TGTGCCAGCAGTGACGACAGGTATAGCAATCAGCCCCAGCATTTT
NA,11,TRBV19,few,TRBJ1-1,CASARGPEAFF,TGTGCCAGCGCGAGGGGTCCTGAAGCTTTCTTT
NA,13,TRBV6-5,NA,TRBJ2-2,CASRKTGLRELFF,TGTGCCAGCAGAAAGACTGGTCTCCGGGAGCTGTTTTTT
NA,13,TRBV18,NA,TRBJ2-2,CASSPTGAGELFF,TGTGCCAGCTCACCAACTGGGGCCGGGGAGCTGTTTTTT
NA,14,TRBV11-3,NA,TRBJ2-2,CASSSSSGIGELFF,TGTGCCAGCAGCTCTAGTTCAGGGATCGGGGAGCTGTTTTTT
NA,15,TRBV28,NA,TRBJ1-3,CASSLLAGVGNTIYF,TGTGCCAGCAGTTTATTAGCAGGGGTAGGAAACACCATATATTTT
NA,14,TRBV18,NA,TRBJ2-3,CASSPVRSTDTQYF,TGTGCCAGCTCACCAGTGCGGTCCACAGATACGCAGTATTTT
TRBD2,19,TRBV28,NA,TRBJ2-3,CASSLWLAGVLGGPDTQYF,TGTGCCAGCAGTTTGTGGCTAGCGGGAGTCTTAGGGGGTCCAGATACGCAGTATTTT
TRBD2,14,TRBV11-2,few,TRBJ2-7,CASSLQRDSYEQYF,TGTGCCAGCAGCTTGCAGCGGGATAGCTACGAGCAGTACTTC